The present entry profiles one T cell receptor beta chain with its context. The source of the sample is a study of T cells in Graves' hyperthyroidism and ophthalmopathy. Template material for amplifying TCR beta CDR3 regions consisted of RNA transcripts. The study used the HTBI primer set for a first-round RT-PCR of the TCR CDR3. Using its own MiXCR run on the multiplex PCR reads, TCRdb lists one record per CDR3 protein. The sample consists of about 290,000 distinct CDR3 sequences, 16% of them appearing once. Trimming took off 4 bases at V and 1 base at J, with 14 bases between the two ends. CDR1 and CDR2 from the germline V gene are SGHRS and YFSETQ. The CDR3 runs 16 residues.

The chain is built from TRBV5-1 and TRBJ2-2, with D perhaps being TRBD1 or TRBD2 (5 bases each). Sequences were obtained from blood. The source of this sequence is a man younger than 40 with Graves' hyperthyroidism. The CDR3 region has the DNA TGCGCCAGCAGCGAGGGCAGAGGGGAGAACACCGGGGAGCTGTTTTTT. Translating it yields CASSEGRGENTGELFF.